This T cell receptor (beta chain) was identified during a study of early T cells in non-severe SARS-CoV-2 infection. For the study at large: Sequencing of bulk RNA from unsorted whole blood was done, without chain pairing. Study conclusions and caveats: Clonotype matching in VDJdb favored anti-spike CD8 responses and did not capture private and CD4 specificities.

The CDR3 covers 13 residues. Germline V gene sequence: CDR1 SGHRS, CDR2 YFSETQ. The ends were cut back, 5 bases at V and 4 bases at J, with 12 bases in the middle. This clonotype was seen many times. The target antigen is unknown. Individual cDNA molecules carried attached unique molecular identifiers. A single record per CDR3 protein comes from TCRdb applying MiXCR to the 5' RACE reads. The sample contains about 52,000 distinct CDR3 sequences, 9.5% to 11% of which appear only once. This sequence originates from an adult who was a healthcare worker with PCR-confirmed SARS-CoV-2 infection or an uninfected control (not recorded which). The chain joins TRBV5-1 to TRBJ1-1; no definite D call. Sample: whole blood. The CDR3 nucleotides are TGCGCCAGCAGTGTCGGGGAGGTCACTGAAGCTTTCTTT. Its protein product is CASSVGEVTEAFF. The full variable domain, in which reference TRBV5-1 and TRBJ1-1 provide the parts outside the CDR3, is KAGVTQTPRYLIKTRGQQVTLSCSPISGHRSVSWYQQTPGQGLQFLFEYFSETQRNKGNFPGRFSGRQFSNSRSEMNVSTLELGDSALYLCASSVGEVTEAFFGQGTRLTVV.